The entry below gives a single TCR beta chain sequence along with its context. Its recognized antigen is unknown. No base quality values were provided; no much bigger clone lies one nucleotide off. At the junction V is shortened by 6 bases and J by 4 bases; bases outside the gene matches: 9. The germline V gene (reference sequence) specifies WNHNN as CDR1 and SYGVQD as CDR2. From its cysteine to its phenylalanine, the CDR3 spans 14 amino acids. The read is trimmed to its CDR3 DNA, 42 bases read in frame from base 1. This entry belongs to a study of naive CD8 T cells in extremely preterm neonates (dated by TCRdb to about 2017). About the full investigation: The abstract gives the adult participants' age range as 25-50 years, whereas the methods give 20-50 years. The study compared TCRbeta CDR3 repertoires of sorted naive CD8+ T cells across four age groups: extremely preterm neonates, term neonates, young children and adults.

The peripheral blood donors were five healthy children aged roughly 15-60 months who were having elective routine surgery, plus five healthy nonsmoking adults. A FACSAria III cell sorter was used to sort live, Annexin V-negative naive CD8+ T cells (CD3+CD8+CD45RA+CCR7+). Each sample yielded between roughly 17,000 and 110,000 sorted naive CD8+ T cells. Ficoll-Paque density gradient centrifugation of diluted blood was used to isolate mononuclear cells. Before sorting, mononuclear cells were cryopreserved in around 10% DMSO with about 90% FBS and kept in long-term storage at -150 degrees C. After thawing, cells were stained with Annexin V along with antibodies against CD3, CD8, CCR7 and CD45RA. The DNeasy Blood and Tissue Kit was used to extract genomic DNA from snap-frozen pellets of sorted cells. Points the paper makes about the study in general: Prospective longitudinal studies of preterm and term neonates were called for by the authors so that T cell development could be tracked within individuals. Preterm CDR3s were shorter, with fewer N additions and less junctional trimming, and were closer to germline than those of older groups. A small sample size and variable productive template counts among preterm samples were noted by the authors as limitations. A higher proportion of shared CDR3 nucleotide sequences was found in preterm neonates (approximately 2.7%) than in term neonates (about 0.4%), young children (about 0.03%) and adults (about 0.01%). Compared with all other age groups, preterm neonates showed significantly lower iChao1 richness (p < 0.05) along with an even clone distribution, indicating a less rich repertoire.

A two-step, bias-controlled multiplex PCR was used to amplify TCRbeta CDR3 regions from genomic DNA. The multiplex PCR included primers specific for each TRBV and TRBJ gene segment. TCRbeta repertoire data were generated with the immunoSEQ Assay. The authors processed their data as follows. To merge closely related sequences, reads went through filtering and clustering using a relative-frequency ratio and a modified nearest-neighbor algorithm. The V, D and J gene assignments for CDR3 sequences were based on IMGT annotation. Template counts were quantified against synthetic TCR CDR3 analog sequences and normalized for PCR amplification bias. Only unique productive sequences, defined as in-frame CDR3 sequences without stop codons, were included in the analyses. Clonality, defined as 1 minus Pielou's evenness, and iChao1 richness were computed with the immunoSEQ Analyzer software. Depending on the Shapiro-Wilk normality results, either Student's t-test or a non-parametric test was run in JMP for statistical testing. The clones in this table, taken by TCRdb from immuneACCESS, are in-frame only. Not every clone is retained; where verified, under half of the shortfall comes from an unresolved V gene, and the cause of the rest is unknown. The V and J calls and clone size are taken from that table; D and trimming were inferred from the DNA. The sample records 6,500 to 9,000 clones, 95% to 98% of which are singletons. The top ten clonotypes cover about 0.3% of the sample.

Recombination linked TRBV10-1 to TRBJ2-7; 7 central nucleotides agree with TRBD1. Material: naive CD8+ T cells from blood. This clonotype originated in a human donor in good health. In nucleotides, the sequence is TGCGCCAGCAGCACCGGGACAGACTTTTACGAGCAGTACTTC. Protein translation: CASSTGTDFYEQYF.